This T cell receptor (beta chain) is drawn from a study of T cell changes during pregnancy in multiple sclerosis. Sequenced by immunoSEQ multiplex PCR; TCRdb stores in-frame clones only, minus some. Among about 94,000 clones listed, about 93% were seen once. Germline loops: CDR1 MDHEN, CDR2 SYDVKM. CDR3 size: 19 residues. V was clipped by 1 base and J by 4 bases, with 26 bases between them. This chain connects TRBV28 to TRBJ2-7, with D maybe TRBD1 (5 bases). The sample in question was peripheral blood, obtained in the third trimester of pregnancy. This clonotype was obtained from a female donor with multiple sclerosis, enrolled in a pregnancy study. As DNA, the CDR3 is TGTGCCAGCAGTTTATTGTATCCGATATATCAGGGTAAGCCTTACGAGCAGTACTTC. Its translation: CASSLLYPIYQGKPYEQYF.